This T cell receptor beta chain originates from a study of blood T cell repertoires in COVID-19. Study information: Donors in the United States, Italy and Spain gave samples during acute or convalescent COVID-19. PBMCs, B-cell-depleted T cells, or T cells provided the cDNA or gDNA that made up the material.

In the authors' workflow: Reference gene primer amplification yielded estimated nucleated cell counts. TCRdb's copy holds only in-frame clones and misses some; the assay was immunoSEQ multiplex PCR. Clonal size and the V and J genes are those of that table, whereas D and trimming came from the DNA. The table includes about 73,000 clones, about four fifths detected once. CDR1 is SGHTA and CDR2 is FQGNSA in the germline V gene. The CDR3 loop spans 13 amino acids. This clone has just one count. This clonotype originated in a human donor in a cohort sampled during active COVID-19. The chain has TRBV7-2 and TRBJ1-5; a possible D gene is TRBD1 (5 bases). The sample was peripheral blood. The CDR3 DNA reads as TGTGGGTCATCCAGGGCACCCAGGGAGCCCCAGCATTTT. Translation: CGSSRAPREPQHF.